The rows below give T cell receptor beta chains drawn from one sample of a study of Ad26.COV2.S vaccination and SARS-CoV-2 variants. Clones were sequenced by immunoSEQ multiplex PCR, and TCRdb holds only the in-frame ones, with some missing. This table holds about 390,000 clones, more than 85% found once. The specimen was peripheral blood, collected in a trial of Ad26.COV2.S vaccine versus placebo. These receptors originate from a person between 18 and 65 years old who received the Ad26.COV2.S COVID-19 vaccine or a placebo. The CDR3 runs from the conserved cysteine through the conserved F or W. Fields, in order: D gene, CDR3 length, J gene, clone size, V gene, CDR3 DNA, CDR3 protein. A D gene is named only where the DNA matches it firmly. Clone size appears in some rows only: once, few, many, or a class for an expanded clone.

D gene: .; CDR3 length: 15; J gene: TRBJ1-3; clone size: .; V gene: TRBV4-1; CDR3 DNA: TGCGCCAGCAGCCAATCCCCAGGGGCAGGAAACACCATATATTTT; CDR3 protein: CASSQSPGAGNTIYF
D gene: .; CDR3 length: 16; J gene: TRBJ1-6; clone size: .; V gene: TRBV10-3; CDR3 DNA: TGTGCCATCAGTGAGTCGAGTCGGGGGGATAATTCACCCCTCCACTTT; CDR3 protein: CAISESSRGDNSPLHF
D gene: TRBD2; CDR3 length: 16; J gene: TRBJ2-3; clone size: .; V gene: TRBV9; CDR3 DNA: TGTGCCAGCAGCGCGGGAGCGGGGGGACGAACAGATACGCAGTATTTT; CDR3 protein: CASSAGAGGRTDTQYF
D gene: .; CDR3 length: 13; J gene: TRBJ2-1; clone size: few; V gene: TRBV7-8; CDR3 DNA: TGTGCCAGCAGCCTCGTCTTCTACAATGAGCAGTTCTTC; CDR3 protein: CASSLVFYNEQFF
D gene: TRBD1; CDR3 length: 15; J gene: TRBJ1-1; clone size: once; V gene: TRBV30; CDR3 DNA: TGTGCCTGGAGTGGGGAGGGGGCGGGATACACTGAAGCTTTCTTT; CDR3 protein: CAWSGEGAGYTEAFF
D gene: TRBD2; CDR3 length: 14; J gene: TRBJ2-7; clone size: .; V gene: TRBV4-2; CDR3 DNA: TGTGCCAGCAATAGCGGGGGGGCCTCCTACGAGCAGTACTTC; CDR3 protein: CASNSGGASYEQYF
D gene: TRBD1; CDR3 length: 16; J gene: TRBJ2-2; clone size: .; V gene: TRBV7-9; CDR3 DNA: TGTGCCAGCAGCTTACCGGGACAGGTACTCCCCGGGGAGCTGTTTTTT; CDR3 protein: CASSLPGQVLPGELFF
D gene: .; CDR3 length: 15; J gene: TRBJ2-4; clone size: .; V gene: TRBV5-4; CDR3 DNA: TGTGCCAGCAGCTTGGACAAGACAGCCAAAAACATTCAGTACTTC; CDR3 protein: CASSLDKTAKNIQYF
D gene: .; CDR3 length: 14; J gene: TRBJ1-1; clone size: .; V gene: TRBV4-1; CDR3 DNA: TGCGCCAGCAGCCAAGGTCGGGAGAACACTGAAGCTTTCTTT; CDR3 protein: CASSQGRENTEAFF
D gene: .; CDR3 length: 13; J gene: TRBJ2-3; clone size: once; V gene: TRBV1; CDR3 DNA: TGCACCAGCAGCCAAGATACCGGAGATACGCAGTATTTT; CDR3 protein: CTSSQDTGDTQYF
D gene: .; CDR3 length: 17; J gene: TRBJ1-3; clone size: .; V gene: TRBV6-2/TRBV6-3; CDR3 DNA: TGTGCCAGCAGTTACGCGCCTCCGGTACGAAGTGGGAACACCATATATTTT; CDR3 protein: CASSYAPPVRSGNTIYF
D gene: .; CDR3 length: 14; J gene: TRBJ1-4; clone size: .; V gene: TRBV6-2/TRBV6-3; CDR3 DNA: TGTGCCAGCAGTCTGAATCGGGTTGGTGAAAAACTGTTTTTT; CDR3 protein: CASSLNRVGEKLFF
D gene: TRBD2; CDR3 length: 15; J gene: TRBJ2-1; clone size: .; V gene: TRBV7-9; CDR3 DNA: TGTGCCAGCAGCCGCCTAGCGGGGGGCCACAATGAGCAGTTCTTC; CDR3 protein: CASSRLAGGHNEQFF
D gene: .; CDR3 length: 11; J gene: TRBJ2-2; clone size: .; V gene: TRBV5-1; CDR3 DNA: TGCGCCAGCAGAGGTGGCGGGGAGCTGTTTTTT; CDR3 protein: CASRGGGELFF
D gene: .; CDR3 length: 15; J gene: TRBJ2-5; clone size: .; V gene: TRBV11-2; CDR3 DNA: TGTGCCAGCAGCAAACCCGGGGGTCAACAAGAGACCCAGTACTTC; CDR3 protein: CASSKPGGQQETQYF
D gene: .; CDR3 length: 16; J gene: TRBJ1-4; clone size: .; V gene: TRBV21-1; CDR3 DNA: TGTGCCAGCAGACCTCTTCGGACAGCGCCTAATGAAAAACTGTTTTTT; CDR3 protein: CASRPLRTAPNEKLFF
D gene: TRBD2; CDR3 length: 16; J gene: TRBJ2-3; clone size: .; V gene: TRBV6-5; CDR3 DNA: TGTGCCAGCAGTTACTTCCCTAGCGGGGGGGCAGATACGCAGTATTTT; CDR3 protein: CASSYFPSGGADTQYF
D gene: .; CDR3 length: 13; J gene: TRBJ1-6; clone size: .; V gene: TRBV9; CDR3 DNA: TGTGCCAGCAGCGCGGGGATCAATTCACCCCTCCACTTT; CDR3 protein: CASSAGINSPLHF
D gene: .; CDR3 length: 15; J gene: TRBJ1-1; clone size: .; V gene: TRBV18; CDR3 DNA: TGTGCCAGCTCACGGTTCGACAGTAGGAACACTGAAGCTTTCTTT; CDR3 protein: CASSRFDSRNTEAFF
D gene: .; CDR3 length: 15; J gene: TRBJ2-7; clone size: .; V gene: TRBV5-6; CDR3 DNA: TGTGCCAGCAGCGCTCCGGGCCTTAGCTCCTACGAGCAGTACTTC; CDR3 protein: CASSAPGLSSYEQYF
D gene: .; CDR3 length: 15; J gene: TRBJ1-3; clone size: .; V gene: TRBV16; CDR3 DNA: TGTGCCAGCAGCCAATCACGACCCTATGGAAACACCATATATTTT; CDR3 protein: CASSQSRPYGNTIYF
D gene: TRBD1; CDR3 length: 15; J gene: TRBJ1-1; clone size: .; V gene: TRBV6-2/TRBV6-3; CDR3 DNA: TGTGCCAGCAGTGGCAGGGGGCCGCCTTTCTTTGAAGCTTTCTTT; CDR3 protein: CASSGRGPPFFEAFF
D gene: .; CDR3 length: 14; J gene: TRBJ1-5; clone size: .; V gene: TRBV7-9; CDR3 DNA: TGTGCCAGCAGCCCTAGAAACGGTGACCAGCCCCAGCATTTT; CDR3 protein: CASSPRNGDQPQHF
D gene: .; CDR3 length: 14; J gene: TRBJ2-7; clone size: .; V gene: TRBV7-6; CDR3 DNA: TGTGCCAGCAGCTTAGGGGCCGGGATCTACGAGCAGTACTTC; CDR3 protein: CASSLGAGIYEQYF
D gene: .; CDR3 length: 13; J gene: TRBJ1-1; clone size: .; V gene: TRBV27; CDR3 DNA: TGTGCCAGCAGTACTGGGTTGTTCGGTGAAGCTTTCTTT; CDR3 protein: CASSTGLFGEAFF
D gene: .; CDR3 length: 16; J gene: TRBJ1-3; clone size: .; V gene: TRBV11-2; CDR3 DNA: TGTGCCAGCAGCTTAGAGGCCTCCCTAGGAGGAAACACCATATATTTT; CDR3 protein: CASSLEASLGGNTIYF
D gene: TRBD2; CDR3 length: 14; J gene: TRBJ2-5; clone size: once; V gene: TRBV3-1/TRBV3-2; CDR3 DNA: TGTGCCACCTCCCCGGGACTAGCTTATGAGACCCAGTACTTC; CDR3 protein: CATSPGLAYETQYF
D gene: .; CDR3 length: 17; J gene: TRBJ1-1; clone size: .; V gene: TRBV28; CDR3 DNA: TGTGCCAGCAGTCCATTTTTATTTCCAGGGACTAACACTGAAGCTTTCTTT; CDR3 protein: CASSPFLFPGTNTEAFF
D gene: .; CDR3 length: 12; J gene: TRBJ1-2; clone size: .; V gene: TRBV11-2; CDR3 DNA: TGTGCCAGCAGCTCGCAGGACGATGGCTACACCTTC; CDR3 protein: CASSSQDDGYTF